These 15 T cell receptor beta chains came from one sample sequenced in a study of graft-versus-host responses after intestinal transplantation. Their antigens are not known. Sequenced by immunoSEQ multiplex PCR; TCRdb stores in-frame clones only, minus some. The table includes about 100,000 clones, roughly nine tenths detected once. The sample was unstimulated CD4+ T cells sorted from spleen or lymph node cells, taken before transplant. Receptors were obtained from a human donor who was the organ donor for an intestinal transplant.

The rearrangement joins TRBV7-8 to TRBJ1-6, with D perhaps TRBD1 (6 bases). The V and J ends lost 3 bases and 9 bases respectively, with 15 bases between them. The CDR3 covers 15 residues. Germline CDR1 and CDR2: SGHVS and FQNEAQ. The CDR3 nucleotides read TGTGCCAGCAGCTTGGAGACAGGTTTCGCTTCACCCCTCCACTTT. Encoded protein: CASSLETGFASPLHF.

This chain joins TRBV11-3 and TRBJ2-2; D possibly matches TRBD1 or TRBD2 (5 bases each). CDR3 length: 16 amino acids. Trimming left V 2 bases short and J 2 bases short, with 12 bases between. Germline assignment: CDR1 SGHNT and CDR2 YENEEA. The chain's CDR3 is CASSLRGVFNTGELFF. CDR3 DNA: TGTGCCAGCAGCTTAAGAGGGGTCTTTAACACCGGGGAGCTGTTTTTT. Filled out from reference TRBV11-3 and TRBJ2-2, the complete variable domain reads EAGVVQSPRYKIIEKKQPVAFWCNPISGHNTLYWYLQNLGQGPELLIRYENEEAVDDSQLPKDRFSAERLKGVDSTLKIQPAELGDSAVYLCASSLRGVFNTGELFFGEGSRLTVL.

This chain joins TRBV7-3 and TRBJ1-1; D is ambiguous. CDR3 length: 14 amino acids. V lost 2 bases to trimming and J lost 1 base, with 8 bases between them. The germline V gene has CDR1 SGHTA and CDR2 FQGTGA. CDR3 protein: CASSLGLTNTEAFF. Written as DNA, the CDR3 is TGTGCCAGCAGCTTAGGCCTTACGAACACTGAAGCTTTCTTT.

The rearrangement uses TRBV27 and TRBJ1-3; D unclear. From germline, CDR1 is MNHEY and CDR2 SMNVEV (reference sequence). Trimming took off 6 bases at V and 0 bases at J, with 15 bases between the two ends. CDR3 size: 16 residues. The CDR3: CASSPGDGSSGNTIYF. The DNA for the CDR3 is TGTGCCAGCAGCCCCGGTGACGGGAGCTCTGGAAACACCATATATTTT.

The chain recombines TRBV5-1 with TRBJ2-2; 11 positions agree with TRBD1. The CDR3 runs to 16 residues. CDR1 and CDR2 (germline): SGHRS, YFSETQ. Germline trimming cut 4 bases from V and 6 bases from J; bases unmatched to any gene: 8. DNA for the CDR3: TGCGCCAGCAGCAGACCACCGGGACAGGGGGCCGGGGAGCTGTTTTTT. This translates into CASSRPPGQGAGELFF.

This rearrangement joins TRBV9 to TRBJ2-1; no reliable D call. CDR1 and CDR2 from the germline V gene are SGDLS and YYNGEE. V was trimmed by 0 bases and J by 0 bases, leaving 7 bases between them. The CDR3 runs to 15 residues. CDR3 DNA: TGTGCCAGCAGCGTAGGAGGAAACTCCTACAATGAGCAGTTCTTC. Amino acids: CASSVGGNSYNEQFF.

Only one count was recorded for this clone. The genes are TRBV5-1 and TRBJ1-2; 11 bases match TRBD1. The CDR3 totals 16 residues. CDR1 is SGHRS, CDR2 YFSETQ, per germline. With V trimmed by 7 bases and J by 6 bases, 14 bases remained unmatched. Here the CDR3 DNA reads TGCGCCAGCGACCTTGGGACCGGGACAGGGGGAAATGGCTACACCTTC. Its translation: CASDLGTGTGGNGYTF. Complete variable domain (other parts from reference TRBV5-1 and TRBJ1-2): KAGVTQTPRYLIKTRGQQVTLSCSPISGHRSVSWYQQTPGQGLQFLFEYFSETQRNKGNFPGRFSGRQFSNSRSEMNVSTLELGDSALYLCASDLGTGTGGNGYTFGSGTRLTVV.

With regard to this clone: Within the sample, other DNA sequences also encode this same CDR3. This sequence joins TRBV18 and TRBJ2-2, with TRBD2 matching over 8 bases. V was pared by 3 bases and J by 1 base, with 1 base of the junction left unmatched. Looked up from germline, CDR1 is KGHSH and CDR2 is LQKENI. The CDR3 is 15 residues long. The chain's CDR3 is CASSPLAGNTGELFF. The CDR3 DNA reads TGTGCCAGCTCACCGCTAGCGGGGAACACCGGGGAGCTGTTTTTT.

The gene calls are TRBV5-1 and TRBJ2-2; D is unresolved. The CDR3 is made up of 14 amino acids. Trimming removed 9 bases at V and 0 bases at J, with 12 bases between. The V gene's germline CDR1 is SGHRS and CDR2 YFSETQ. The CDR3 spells CATHRAPNTGELFF. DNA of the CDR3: TGCGCCACCCATCGGGCCCCGAACACCGGGGAGCTGTTTTTT.

CDR3 DNA sequence: TGTGCCATTGGTGTGCGGGACCTAGATACGCAGTATTTT. Its protein product is CAIGVRDLDTQYF. The chain is built from TRBV10-3 and TRBJ2-3, with a tentative D call TRBD2 (6 bases). CDR3 length: 13 amino acids. Trimming pared 9 bases from V and 5 bases from J, leaving 15 bases between. The germline gives CDR1 ENHRY, CDR2 SYGVKD.

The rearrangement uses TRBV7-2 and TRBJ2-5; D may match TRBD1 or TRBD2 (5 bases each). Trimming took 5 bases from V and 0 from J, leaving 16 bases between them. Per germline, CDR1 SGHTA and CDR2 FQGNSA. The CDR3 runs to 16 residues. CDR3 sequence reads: CASSMGDAWYQETQYF. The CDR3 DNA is TGTGCCAGCAGCATGGGGGACGCTTGGTACCAAGAGACCCAGTACTTC.

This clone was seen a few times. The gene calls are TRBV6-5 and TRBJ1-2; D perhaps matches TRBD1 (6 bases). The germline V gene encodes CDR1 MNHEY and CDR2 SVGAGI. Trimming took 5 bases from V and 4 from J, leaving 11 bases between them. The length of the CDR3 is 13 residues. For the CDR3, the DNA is TGTGCCAGCAGTGCCCAGGGGAGCTATGGCTACACCTTC. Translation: CASSAQGSYGYTF.

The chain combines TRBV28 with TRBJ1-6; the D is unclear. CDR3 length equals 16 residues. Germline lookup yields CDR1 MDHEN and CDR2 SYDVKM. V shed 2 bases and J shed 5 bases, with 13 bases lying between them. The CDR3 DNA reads TGTGCCAGCAGTTTAACCGACGGCCGTAATAATTCACCCCTCCACTTT. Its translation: CASSLTDGRNNSPLHF.

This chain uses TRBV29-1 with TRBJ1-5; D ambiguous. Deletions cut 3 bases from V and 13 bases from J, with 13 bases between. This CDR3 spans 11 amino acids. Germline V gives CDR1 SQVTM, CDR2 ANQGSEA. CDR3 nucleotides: TGCAGCGTTGAGCTGGACGGAGCACAGCATTTT. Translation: CSVELDGAQHF. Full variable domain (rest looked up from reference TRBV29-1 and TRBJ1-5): SAVISQKPSRDICQRGTSLTIQCQVDSQVTMMFWYRQQPGQSLTLIATANQGSEATYESGFVIDKFPISRPNLTFSTLTVSNMSPEDSSIYLCSVELDGAQHFGDGTRLSIL.

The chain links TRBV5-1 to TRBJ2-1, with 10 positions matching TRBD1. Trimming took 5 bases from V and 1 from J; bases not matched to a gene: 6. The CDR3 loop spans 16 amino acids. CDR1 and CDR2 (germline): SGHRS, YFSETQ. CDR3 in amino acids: CASRRTGQGSYNEQFF. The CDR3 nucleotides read TGCGCCAGCAGGCGTACGGGACAGGGGTCCTACAATGAGCAGTTCTTC.